These 9 T cell receptor beta chains were all obtained from the same sample, sequenced in a study of PD-1 blockade in classical Hodgkin lymphoma (dated by TCRdb to 2018 to 2021). Library preparation used the immunoSEQ multiplex PCR assay. TCRdb stores this immuneACCESS table with in-frame sequences only. Part of the clones is absent; in the studies checked, under half of the shortfall reflects unresolved V genes, and no reason is known for the rest. Recorded for this sample are about 110,000 clones; roughly 87% of them occurred a single time. The ten largest make up roughly 21% of the sample. Taken with the paper, the label for time point translates to: cycle 2 day 1 (C2D1) of nivolumab. Every trial patient had relapsed following autologous stem cell transplantation, and prior brentuximab vedotin exposure was what differed among cohorts A, B and C. The source was peripheral blood mononuclear cells (PBMCs), collected before the second cycle of nivolumab. The receptors were gathered from a human donor with classical Hodgkin lymphoma.

The CDR3 loop is CASSPGQSAGELFF. For the CDR3, the DNA is TGTGCCAGCAGCCCGGGACAGTCTGCCGGGGAGCTGTTTTTT. The chain links TRBV9 to TRBJ2-2, with 7 bases that match TRBD1. The CDR3 is made up of 14 amino acids. After removal of 4 bases from V and 6 bases from J, the junction contained 6 bases not matched to a gene. The germline V gene encodes CDR1 SGDLS and CDR2 YYNGEE.

The chain is built from TRBV6-5 and TRBJ2-7; D may be TRBD2 (6 bases). CDR3 length equals 13 residues. The V end was cut by 6 bases, the J end by 3 bases, with 12 bases between. Germline values: CDR1 MNHEY, CDR2 SVGAGI. The chain's CDR3 is CASRAGTHYEQYF. CDR3 DNA: TGTGCCAGCAGAGCCGGGACTCACTACGAGCAGTACTTC.

The CDR3 loop reads CASSLGNVFSTGNTIYF. CDR3 coding DNA: TGTGCCAGCAGCCTCGGGAATGTGTTCTCCACTGGAAACACCATATATTTT. The chain uses TRBV2 and TRBJ1-3; D call uncertain. Per germline, CDR1 SNHLY and CDR2 FYNNEI. The V and J ends lost 6 bases and 2 bases respectively, with 20 bases between them. This CDR3 comprises 17 residues.

The chain employs TRBV7-8 and TRBJ2-3; TRBD2 agrees at 8 bases. Germline V CDR1 and CDR2: SGHVS, FQNEAQ. Trimming took 2 bases from V and 4 from J; bases not matched to a gene: 8. The CDR3 consists of 16 residues. CDR3 DNA: TGTGCCAGCAGCTTACGGGCGGGAGGCCCCTCAGATACGCAGTATTTT. Amino acids: CASSLRAGGPSDTQYF. The whole variable domain, remainder taken from reference TRBV7-8 and TRBJ2-3, is GAGVSQSPRYKVAKRGQDVALRCDPISGHVSLFWYQQALGQGPEFLTYFQNEAQLDKSGLPSDRFFAERPEGSVSTLKIQRTQQEDSAVYLCASSLRAGGPSDTQYFGPGTRLTVL.

The V gene is TRBV10-1, the J gene TRBJ1-2; D is ambiguous. From germline, CDR1 is WNHNN and CDR2 SYGVQD (reference sequence). V lost 4 bases to trimming and J lost 4 bases, with 10 bases between them. The length of the CDR3 is 13 residues. The CDR3 nucleotides are TGCGCCAGCAGTGCGGTGGGGAGCTATGGCTACACCTTC. This encodes CASSAVGSYGYTF.

This clone came up a few times. The gene calls are TRBV2 and TRBJ2-3, with 10 positions matching TRBD2. Trimming cost V 3 bases and J 0 bases; bases outside gene matches: 6. This CDR3 comprises 17 residues. The germline gives CDR1 SNHLY, CDR2 FYNNEI. The CDR3 reads CASSDGRAGGSTDTQYF. CDR3 DNA: TGTGCCAGCAGTGACGGGCGAGCGGGAGGGAGCACAGATACGCAGTATTTT.

The V call is TRBV6-1, the J call TRBJ2-2, with D possibly being TRBD2 (7 bases). The germline V gene has CDR1 MNHNS and CDR2 SASEGT. Trimming cost V 5 bases and J 5 bases, with 15 bases left between them. This CDR3 is 15 amino acids long. CDR3 amino acids: CASSQGRGRTGELFF. DNA of the CDR3: TGTGCCAGCAGTCAAGGGAGGGGGAGGACCGGGGAGCTGTTTTTT.

V is TRBV7-2 and J is TRBJ2-7; TRBD2 agrees at 12 bases. J gave up 10 bases and V 4 bases, and 8 bases lay outside the gene matches. Germline V gene sequence: CDR1 SGHTA, CDR2 FQGNSA. CDR3 size: 14 residues. The CDR3 sequence is CASSSRTSGKGQYF. The CDR3 region has the DNA TGTGCCAGCAGCTCGCGGACTAGCGGGAAGGGTCAGTACTTC.

V gene TRBV15 combines with J gene TRBJ1-2; a weak D match, TRBD1 (5 bases). V gave up 0 bases and J gave up 8 bases, with 19 bases separating them. The CDR3 length is 16 residues. Per germline, CDR1 LNHNV and CDR2 YYDKDF (reference sequence). CDR3 region: CATSRDPRQIEQGYTF. In DNA form, the CDR3 reads TGTGCCACCAGCAGAGATCCTCGACAGATTGAACAAGGCTACACCTTC.